The 22 T cell receptor beta chains reported below all come from one sample, sequenced in a study of blood T cell repertoires in COVID-19. Assay: immunoSEQ multiplex PCR; the TCRdb copy retains only in-frame clones and omits some. This table holds around 300,000 clones, 75% to 90% found once. The sequenced sample was peripheral blood. The source is a woman aged 70-85 years with acute or convalescent COVID-19.

This chain connects TRBV3-1 (or the pseudogene TRBV3-2) to TRBJ2-5, with 10 nucleotides matching TRBD2. The CDR3 covers 18 residues. The trim removed 1 base at V and 0 bases at J, leaving 8 bases unmatched. CDR1 is LGHDT and CDR2 is YNNKEL in the germline V gene (reference sequence). This CDR3 reads CASSQGRNSGGHQETQYF. In DNA, the CDR3 is TGTGCCAGCAGCCAAGGGAGGAATAGCGGGGGGCACCAAGAGACCCAGTACTTC.

The J gene is TRBJ1-1, the V gene TRBV29-1; TRBD1 is a possible D gene (5 bases). Germline V lookup: CDR1 SQVTM, CDR2 ANQGSEA. Deletions cut 3 bases from V and 6 bases from J, with 8 bases between. The CDR3 length is 11 residues. CDR3 bases: TGCAGCGTTGACAGGGTCCCTGAAGCTTTCTTT. This sequence encodes CSVDRVPEAFF.

This chain links TRBV5-1 with TRBJ2-6, with D unresolved. Germline lookup yields CDR1 SGHRS and CDR2 YFSETQ. This CDR3 has 17 amino acids. V lost 2 bases and J 0 bases, leaving 12 bases between the germline ends. The CDR3 loop reads CASSFSQTRSGANVLTF. For the CDR3, the DNA is TGCGCCAGCAGCTTTTCCCAAACTCGCTCTGGGGCCAACGTCCTGACTTTC.

The CDR3 region has the DNA TGTGCCAGCAGCTCAGGGGGAAAACTGTTTTTT. Protein: CASSSGGKLFF. V and J are TRBV7-6 and TRBJ1-4, with 7 bases lining up with TRBD1. Losses at the gene ends were 4 bases for V and 10 bases for J; bases not matched to a gene: 0. Germline loops: CDR1 SGHVS, CDR2 FNYEAQ. The CDR3 extends over 11 amino acids.

The chain combines TRBV10-3 with TRBJ1-2; D not certain. This CDR3 is built from 13 residues. Germline V gene sequence: CDR1 ENHRY, CDR2 SYGVKD. V dropped 4 bases and J dropped 9 bases, with 15 bases sitting between them. The CDR3 sequence: CAISGRGLESYTF. The CDR3 DNA follows: TGTGCCATCAGTGGTCGCGGCCTTGAAAGCTACACCTTC.

The chain joins TRBV10-3 to TRBJ1-1; D unclear. V was shortened by 6 bases and J by 0 bases, with 8 bases between the two germline ends. The length of the CDR3 is 13 residues. The germline V gene encodes CDR1 ENHRY and CDR2 SYGVKD. CDR3 DNA sequence: TGTGCCATCAGATCCCCAGTGAACACTGAAGCTTTCTTT. Translation gives CAIRSPVNTEAFF.

The chain joins TRBV29-1 to TRBJ1-2; tentative D call: TRBD1 (5 bases). The V gene lost 5 bases and the J gene lost 5 bases, with 9 bases spanning the gap. CDR3 length equals 11 residues. Germline CDR1 SQVTM, CDR2 ANQGSEA. Here the CDR3 reads CSVWEGYGYTF. CDR3 sequence (DNA): TGCAGCGTTTGGGAGGGGTATGGCTACACCTTC. The full variable domain, completed using reference TRBV29-1 and TRBJ1-2, is SAVISQKPSRDICQRGTSLTIQCQVDSQVTMMFWYRQQPGQSLTLIATANQGSEATYESGFVIDKFPISRPNLTFSTLTVSNMSPEDSSIYLCSVWEGYGYTFGSGTRLTVV.

This chain joins TRBV20-1 and TRBJ1-3, with unresolved D. In germline, CDR1 is DFQATT, CDR2 SNEGSKA (reference sequence). The V end lost 8 bases, the J end lost 3 bases, and 8 bases lay between the germline ends. The CDR3 runs to 11 residues. CDR3 nucleotides: TGCAGTTTATCCAGTGGAAACACCATATATTTT. Translating it yields CSLSSGNTIYF.

This sequence joins TRBV19 and TRBJ2-3; no clear D. The V and J ends lost 4 bases and 7 bases respectively, with 6 bases between them. The CDR3 is 11 amino acids. Looked up from germline, CDR1 is LNHDA and CDR2 is SQIVND (reference sequence). CDR3 nucleotide sequence: TGTGCCAGTAGTACCTATAATACGCAGTATTTT. Protein sequence: CASSTYNTQYF.

This clone was counted only a few times. The chain recombines TRBV28 with TRBJ1-3; TRBD1 agrees at 8 bases. This CDR3 has 15 residues. The V gene's germline CDR1 is MDHEN and CDR2 SYDVKM. Trimming took 6 bases from V and 3 from J; bases not matched to a gene: 7. The CDR3 sequence is CASSLTGGRGNTIYF. Here the CDR3 DNA reads TGTGCCAGCAGCCTAACAGGGGGACGTGGAAACACCATATATTTT. The full variable domain, its missing parts supplied by reference TRBV28 and TRBJ1-3, is DVKVTQSSRYLVKRTGEKVFLECVQDMDHENMFWYRQDPGLGLRLIYFSYDVKMKEKGDIPEGYSVSREKKERFSLILESASTNQTSMYLCASSLTGGRGNTIYFGEGSWLTVV.

The gene calls are TRBV12-5 and TRBJ2-1; TRBD1 might be the D (5 bases). The V end lost 3 bases, the J end lost 4 bases, and 13 bases lay between the germline ends. The V gene's germline CDR1 is LGHNT and CDR2 FRNRAP. The length of the CDR3 is 15 residues. CDR3 nucleotide sequence: TGTGCTAGTGGTTTCCAGCAGGGATCTTACAATGAGCAGTTCTTC. Translating gives CASGFQQGSYNEQFF.

The chain joins TRBV6-6 to TRBJ1-6; the D is unclear. Per the germline V gene, CDR1 is MNHNY and CDR2 is SVGAGI (reference sequence). V gave up 5 bases and J gave up 0 bases, with 20 bases separating them. This CDR3 region has 19 residues. The CDR3 reads CASSPRPRGQSSYNSPLHF. In nucleotides, the CDR3 is TGTGCCAGCAGTCCCCGGCCCCGGGGTCAAAGCTCCTATAATTCACCCCTCCACTTT.

The chain is built from TRBV7-2 and TRBJ2-5, with 7 bases fitting TRBD1. CDR1 and CDR2 (germline): SGHTA, FQGNSA. V lost 2 bases, J lost 3 bases, and 6 bases stayed unmatched. The CDR3 consists of 15 residues. The CDR3 region is CASSLTGTVKETQYF. The CDR3 DNA sequence: TGTGCCAGCAGCTTAACCGGGACAGTAAAAGAGACCCAGTACTTC.

The chain uses TRBV5-1 and TRBJ2-5; D remains unclear. The V gene lost 4 bases and the J gene lost 0 bases, with 7 bases spanning the gap. The CDR3 runs to 13 residues. The germline V gene encodes CDR1 SGHRS and CDR2 YFSETQ. In DNA, the CDR3 is TGCGCCAGCAGCCCCCTGTACCAAGAGACCCAGTACTTC. As protein: CASSPLYQETQYF.

This chain joins TRBV18 and TRBJ2-7, with TRBD1 matching 8 bases. The CDR3 contains 14 residues. CDR1 and CDR2 from the germline V gene are KGHSH and LQKENI. The J segment lost 6 bases and the V segment lost 5 bases, leaving 9 bases of the junction unmatched. The CDR3 sequence: CASSSGQAPSEQYF. CDR3 bases: TGTGCCAGCTCATCGGGACAGGCCCCTTCCGAGCAGTACTTC. Supplemented by reference TRBV18 and TRBJ2-7, the full variable domain reads NAGVMQNPRHLVRRRGQEARLRCSPMKGHSHVYWYRQLPEEGLKFMVYLQKENIIDESGMPKERFSAEFPKEGPSILRIQQVVRGDSAAYFCASSSGQAPSEQYFGPGTRLTVT.

This chain joins TRBV10-3 and TRBJ1-2; no firm D call. The CDR3 length is 13 residues. Trimming took off 3 bases at V and 4 bases at J, with 9 bases between the two ends. Germline lookup yields CDR1 ENHRY and CDR2 SYGVKD. CDR3 coding DNA: TGTGCCATCAGTGAAAGAGCGAGCTATGGCTACACCTTC. Its translation: CAISERASYGYTF.

The chain is built from TRBV6-5 and TRBJ2-7; D perhaps matches TRBD1 (6 bases). The CDR3 is 14 amino acids. Per the germline V gene, CDR1 is MNHEY and CDR2 is SVGAGI. Trimming removed 7 bases at V and 5 bases at J, with 18 bases between. The CDR3 nucleotides read TGTGCCAGCATCTCGACCTTCACAGGGCACGAGCAGTACTTC. It encodes CASISTFTGHEQYF.

The chain links TRBV10-1 to TRBJ2-3, with TRBD2 matching over 11 bases. The V gene end was trimmed by 3 bases and the J gene end by 5 bases; junction bases not matched to a gene: 16. The germline V gene has CDR1 WNHNN and CDR2 SYGVQD (reference sequence). The CDR3 runs to 19 residues. The DNA of the CDR3 is TGCGCCAGCAGTGATGAGCGAGGCGGAACTAGCGGGGGACGAGATACGCAGTATTTT. Translating gives CASSDERGGTSGGRDTQYF.

V is TRBV2 and J is TRBJ1-1; TRBD1 matches at 8 bases. The CDR3 runs to 14 residues. J was trimmed by 4 bases and V by 6 bases; bases with no gene match: 7. CDR1 is SNHLY and CDR2 is FYNNEI in the germline V gene. This CDR3 is CASREDREVTEAFF. As DNA, the CDR3 is TGTGCCAGCAGGGAGGACAGGGAAGTCACTGAAGCTTTCTTT.

This sequence joins TRBV6-5 and TRBJ1-6; weak D call: TRBD1 (5 bases). Germline V gene data show CDR1 as MNHEY and CDR2 as SVGAGI. This CDR3 has 15 amino acids. V was shortened by 6 bases and J by 9 bases, with 18 bases between the two germline ends. The CDR3 reads CASREKTGLVSPLHF. The CDR3 DNA reads TGTGCCAGCAGAGAGAAAACAGGTCTGGTTTCACCCCTCCACTTT.

V and J are TRBV27 and TRBJ2-1; 12 bases match TRBD2. CDR3 length: 16 amino acids. With V trimmed by 4 bases and J by 4 bases, 5 bases remained unmatched. Germline loops: CDR1 MNHEY, CDR2 SMNVEV (reference sequence). The DNA for the CDR3 is TGTGCCAGCAGTTCTACACTAGCGGGGGGATACAATGAGCAGTTCTTC. Amino acid sequence: CASSSTLAGGYNEQFF.

This clone was picked up one time. V gene TRBV18 combines with J gene TRBJ2-2, with 8 bases that match TRBD2. This CDR3 has 15 residues. CDR1 is KGHSH and CDR2 is LQKENI in the germline V gene. The V and J ends lost 6 bases and 1 base, in that order; junction bases with no gene match: 4. DNA of the CDR3: TGTGCCAGCTCCCTGAGCGGGGGGAACACCGGGGAGCTGTTTTTT. Amino acid sequence: CASSLSGGNTGELFF.